A single sample is the source of the 4 T cell receptor beta chains below, sequenced in a study of shared clonotypes between healthy human individuals. The repertoire was sequenced with immunoSEQ multiplex PCR; TCRdb's copy has only in-frame clones and lacks some. Here the sample spans roughly 2.2 million clones, 85% to 95% being singletons. The sample comprised naive CD4+ T cells from PBMCs. Indicated subset: CD45RA+ positively selected. The source of these receptors is a man aged 18 to 29 in good health. Some clones in this sample may be carry-over from other donors' samples.

J is TRBJ2-1 and V is TRBV14, with TRBD2 matching over 14 bases. CDR3 length: 19 residues. Germline CDR1 and CDR2: SGHDN and FVKESK. V was clipped by 3 bases and J by 3 bases; unmatched bases: 10. The CDR3 here is CASSQARTSGRTNYNEQFF. The CDR3 nucleotides are TGTGCCAGCAGCCAGGCTAGGACTAGCGGGAGGACAAACTACAATGAGCAGTTCTTC.

The genes are TRBV29-1 and TRBJ2-1, with a tentative D call TRBD2 (6 bases). The CDR3 sequence is 14 residues long. The V gene's germline CDR1 is SQVTM and CDR2 ANQGSEA. V dropped 6 bases and J dropped 9 bases, with 21 bases sitting between them. CDR3 in amino acids: CSVGPLEGTIEQFF. The CDR3 coding sequence is TGCAGCGTCGGTCCCCTGGAGGGGACGATTGAGCAGTTCTTC.

V gene TRBV7-9 combines with J gene TRBJ2-1; 10 bases match TRBD2. The CDR3 is made up of 15 amino acids. V lost 5 bases, J lost 3 bases, and 4 bases stayed unmatched. Germline V CDR1 and CDR2: SEHNR, FQNEAQ (reference sequence). Written as DNA, the CDR3 is TGTGCCAGCAGCATACTAGCGGGAAGCTACAATGAGCAGTTCTTC. Translated: CASSILAGSYNEQFF.

This chain joins TRBV30 and TRBJ2-5; 9 bases are shared with TRBD1. V gave up 3 bases and J gave up 5 bases; unmatched junction bases: 4. The CDR3 has 13 amino acids. Germline V CDR1 and CDR2: GTSNPN, SVGIG (reference sequence). The CDR3 DNA follows: TGTGCCTGGAGAGCCGGGACAGGGGAGACCCAGTACTTC. Translating it yields CAWRAGTGETQYF.